This T cell receptor (beta chain) came from a study of blood T cell repertoires in COVID-19. Authors' data handling: From reference gene primer amplification, estimates of nucleated cell counts were derived. Method: immunoSEQ multiplex PCR; TCRdb's copy keeps in-frame clones and lacks some. D and trimming were read from the DNA, whereas the V and J calls and clone size are those reported in that table. The table shows about 200,000 clones, with roughly 88% occurring only once. Per germline, CDR1 SGHAT and CDR2 FQNNGV. Unmatched junction bases numbered 4, after V lost 1 base and J lost 10 bases. CDR3 length equals 12 residues.

This sequence was found in a human donor in a cohort sampled during active COVID-19. The chain combines TRBV11-2 with TRBJ2-7; 7 nucleotides match TRBD2. Sequenced material: peripheral blood. This chain's CDR3 is CASSLAGGVQYF. The CDR3 DNA reads as TGTGCCAGCAGCTTAGCGGGAGGAGTTCAGTACTTC.